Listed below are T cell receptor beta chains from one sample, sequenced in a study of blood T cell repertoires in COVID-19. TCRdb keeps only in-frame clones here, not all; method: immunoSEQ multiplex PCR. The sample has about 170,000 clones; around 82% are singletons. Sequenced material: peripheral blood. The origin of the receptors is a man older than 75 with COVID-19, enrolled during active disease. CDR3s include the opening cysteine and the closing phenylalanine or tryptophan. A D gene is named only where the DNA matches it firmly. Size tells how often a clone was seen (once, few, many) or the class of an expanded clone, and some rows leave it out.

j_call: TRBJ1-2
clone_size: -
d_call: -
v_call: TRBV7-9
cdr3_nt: TGTGCCAGCAGCTTAGATCTGTATGGCTACACCTTC
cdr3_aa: CASSLDLYGYTF

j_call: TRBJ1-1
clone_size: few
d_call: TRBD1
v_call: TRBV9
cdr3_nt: TGTGCCAGCAGCACGGGGACAGGGGTGGCCACTGAAGCTTTCTTT
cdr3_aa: CASSTGTGVATEAFF

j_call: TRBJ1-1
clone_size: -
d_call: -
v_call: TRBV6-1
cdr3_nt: TGTGCCAGCAATCAGGGGAACACTGAAGCTTTCTTT
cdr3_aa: CASNQGNTEAFF

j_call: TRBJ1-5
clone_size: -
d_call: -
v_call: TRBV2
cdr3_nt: TGTGCCAGCAGTGAAGGGCACAGAAATCAGCCCCAGCATTTT
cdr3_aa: CASSEGHRNQPQHF

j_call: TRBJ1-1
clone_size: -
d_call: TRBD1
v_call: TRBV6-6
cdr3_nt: TGTGCCAGCAGTCGGGGACAGGGGACGATTCTTATGAACACTGAAGCTTTCTTT
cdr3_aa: CASSRGQGTILMNTEAFF

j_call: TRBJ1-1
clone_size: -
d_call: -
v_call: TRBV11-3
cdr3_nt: TGTGCCAGCACCAAGGGGCTGGTCAAGGGGAACACTGAAGCTTTCTTT
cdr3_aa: CASTKGLVKGNTEAFF

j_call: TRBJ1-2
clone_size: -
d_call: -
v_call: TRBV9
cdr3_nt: TGTGCCAGCAGCCCACACACCGGGACATCACGTGGCTACACCTTC
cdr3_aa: CASSPHTGTSRGYTF

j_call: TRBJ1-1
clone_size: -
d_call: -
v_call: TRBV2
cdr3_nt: TGTGCCAGCAGTGAAGCGGCGGACTTTAACACTGAAGCTTTCTTT
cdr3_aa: CASSEAADFNTEAFF

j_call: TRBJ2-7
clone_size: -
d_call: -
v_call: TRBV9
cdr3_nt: TGTGCCAGCAGCGTCGGCCCGGGACAAGCCTACGAGCAGTACTTC
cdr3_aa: CASSVGPGQAYEQYF

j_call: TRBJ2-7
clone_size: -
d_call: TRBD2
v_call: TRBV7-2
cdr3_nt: TGTGCCAGCAGCTTAAGAACTAGCGGGAGTTACGAGCAGTACTTC
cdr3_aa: CASSLRTSGSYEQYF

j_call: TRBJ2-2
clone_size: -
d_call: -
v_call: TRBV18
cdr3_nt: TGTGCCAGCTCGACCGCGGCAAGGGGAACCGGGGAGCTGTTTTTT
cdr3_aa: CASSTAARGTGELFF

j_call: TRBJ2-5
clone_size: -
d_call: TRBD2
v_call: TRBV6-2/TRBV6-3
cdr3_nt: TGTGCCAGCAGCCAAAGGCGGGGGGGCCAGGAGACCCAGTACTTC
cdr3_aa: CASSQRRGGQETQYF

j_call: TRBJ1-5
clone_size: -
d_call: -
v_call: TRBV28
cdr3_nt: TGTGCCAGCAGTCCCCGGAGGGGCTCCAATCAGCCCCAGCATTTT
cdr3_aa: CASSPRRGSNQPQHF

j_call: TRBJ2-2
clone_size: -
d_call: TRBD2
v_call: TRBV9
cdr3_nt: TGTGCCAGCAGCGTTAGCGGGGGGATGACGGGGGAGCTGTTTTTT
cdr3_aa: CASSVSGGMTGELFF

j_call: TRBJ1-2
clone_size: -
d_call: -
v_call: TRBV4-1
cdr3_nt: TGCGCCAGCAGCCCACCAACGGGGTTCTATGGCTACACCTTC
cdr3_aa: CASSPPTGFYGYTF

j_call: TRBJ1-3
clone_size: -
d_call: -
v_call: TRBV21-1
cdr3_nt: TGTGCCAGCAGCAAAGTCTTTGGGCCCAACGTAAAGGAGGCAGGAAACACCATATATTTT
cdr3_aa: CASSKVFGPNVKEAGNTIYF

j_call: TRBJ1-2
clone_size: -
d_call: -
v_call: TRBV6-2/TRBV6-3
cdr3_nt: TGTGCCAGCAGTAGGGAGCTTGGCTACACCTTC
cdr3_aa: CASSRELGYTF

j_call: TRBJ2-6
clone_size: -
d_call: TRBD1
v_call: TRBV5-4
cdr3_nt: TGTGCCAGCAGCTTCCGGGACAGAGTATACTCTGGGGCCAACGTCCTGACTTTC
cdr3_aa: CASSFRDRVYSGANVLTF

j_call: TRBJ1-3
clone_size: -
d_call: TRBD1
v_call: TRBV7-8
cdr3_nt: TGTGCCAGCAGCTTTGGGACAGGGGAAGTGATGGCCATATATTTT
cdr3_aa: CASSFGTGEVMAIYF

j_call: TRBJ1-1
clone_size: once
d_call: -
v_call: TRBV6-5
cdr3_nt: TGTGCCAGCACCATAACCGGGGGGAACACTGAAGCTTTCTTT
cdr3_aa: CASTITGGNTEAFF

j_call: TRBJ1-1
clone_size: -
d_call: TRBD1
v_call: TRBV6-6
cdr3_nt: TGTGCCAGCAGTTACGGCAGGACAGGGCGAAACACTGAAGCTTTCTTT
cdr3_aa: CASSYGRTGRNTEAFF

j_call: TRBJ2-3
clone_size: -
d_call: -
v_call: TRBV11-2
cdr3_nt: TGTGCCAGCAGCCCGCCGGGGGTCGGCGGGGATACGCAGTATTTT
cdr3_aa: CASSPPGVGGDTQYF

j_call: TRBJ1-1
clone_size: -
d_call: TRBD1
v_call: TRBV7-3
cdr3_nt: TGTGCCAGCAGTCAGACAGGGGGCGCTTCTGAAGCTTTCTTT
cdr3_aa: CASSQTGGASEAFF

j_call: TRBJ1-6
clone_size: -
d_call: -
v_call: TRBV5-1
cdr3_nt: TGCGCCAGCAGCTTGGAAGCCGCAGGTTCACCCCTCCACTTT
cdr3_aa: CASSLEAAGSPLHF

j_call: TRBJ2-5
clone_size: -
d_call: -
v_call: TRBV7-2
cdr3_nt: TGTGCCAGCAGCTTAAGTAGGAGCCAAGAGACCCAGTACTTC
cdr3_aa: CASSLSRSQETQYF

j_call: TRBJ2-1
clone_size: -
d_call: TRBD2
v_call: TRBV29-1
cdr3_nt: TGCAGCGTTGAAGGCGGGGGGGAGAGCTCCTACAATGAGCAGTTCTTC
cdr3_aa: CSVEGGGESSYNEQFF

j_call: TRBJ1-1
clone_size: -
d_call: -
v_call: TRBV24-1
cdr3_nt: TGTGCCACCAGTGACGCGGGAAACACTGAAGCTTTCTTT
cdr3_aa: CATSDAGNTEAFF

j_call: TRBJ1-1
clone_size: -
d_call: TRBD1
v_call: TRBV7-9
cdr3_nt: TGTGCCAGCAGGACGGACAGGGTGAACACTGAAGCTTTCTTT
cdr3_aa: CASRTDRVNTEAFF

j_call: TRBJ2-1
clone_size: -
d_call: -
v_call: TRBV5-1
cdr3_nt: TGCGCCAGCAGCTTGTCGTGGCAGTCTTCCTACAATGAGCAGTTCTTC
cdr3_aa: CASSLSWQSSYNEQFF

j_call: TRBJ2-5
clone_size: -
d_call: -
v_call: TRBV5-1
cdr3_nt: TGCGCCAGCAGCTTGGGGGCTAGCTGGGAGACCCAGTACTTC
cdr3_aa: CASSLGASWETQYF

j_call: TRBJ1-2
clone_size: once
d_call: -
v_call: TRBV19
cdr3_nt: TGTGCCAGTAAGGCCTCGGGGGTCGATGGCTACACCTTC
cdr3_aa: CASKASGVDGYTF

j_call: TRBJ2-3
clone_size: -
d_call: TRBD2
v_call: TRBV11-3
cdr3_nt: TGTGCCAGCAGCTTGGGACTAGAAGGTCCCACAGATACGCAGTATTTT
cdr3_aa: CASSLGLEGPTDTQYF

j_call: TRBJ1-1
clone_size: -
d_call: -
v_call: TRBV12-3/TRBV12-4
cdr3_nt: TGTGCCAGCAGTTATGAGGACTCCACTGAAGCTTTCTTT
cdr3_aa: CASSYEDSTEAFF

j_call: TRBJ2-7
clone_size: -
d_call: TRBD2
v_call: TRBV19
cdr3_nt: TGTGCCAGTAGTATTGGTGGGAGGGGAACGAGCTCCTACGAGCAGTACTTC
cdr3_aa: CASSIGGRGTSSYEQYF

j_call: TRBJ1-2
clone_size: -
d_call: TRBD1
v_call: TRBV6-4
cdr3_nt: TGTGCCAGCAGGGCCGGGACAGGGATTAGTGGCTACACCTTC
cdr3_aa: CASRAGTGISGYTF

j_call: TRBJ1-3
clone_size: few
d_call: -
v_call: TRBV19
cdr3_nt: TGTGCCAGTACCCGAGGGGGCTCTGGAAACACCATATATTTT
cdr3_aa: CASTRGGSGNTIYF

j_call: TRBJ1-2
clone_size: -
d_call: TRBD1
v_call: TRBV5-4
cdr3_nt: TGTGCCAGCAGCCCCAGGACAGGGACTGGTGGCTACACCTTC
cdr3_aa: CASSPRTGTGGYTF

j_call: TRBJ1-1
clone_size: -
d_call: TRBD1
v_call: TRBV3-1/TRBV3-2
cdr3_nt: TGTGCCAGCAGCCACGCAGACAGGGGCAGTACTGAAGCTTTCTTT
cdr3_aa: CASSHADRGSTEAFF

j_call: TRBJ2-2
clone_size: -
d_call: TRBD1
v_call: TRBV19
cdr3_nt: TGTGCCAGTAGTGGACAGGGGGTTGGAACCGGGGAGCTGTTTTTT
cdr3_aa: CASSGQGVGTGELFF

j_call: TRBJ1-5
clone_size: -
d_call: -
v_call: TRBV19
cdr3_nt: TGTGCCAGTAGTTCAACAGGGTTAGGCCCGCAGCCCCAGCATTTT
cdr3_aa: CASSSTGLGPQPQHF

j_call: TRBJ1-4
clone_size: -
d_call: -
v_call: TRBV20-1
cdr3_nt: TGCAGTGCTAATCAGGGGGAAAAACTGTTTTTT
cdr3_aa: CSANQGEKLFF

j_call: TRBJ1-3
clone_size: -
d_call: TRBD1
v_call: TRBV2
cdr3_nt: TGTGCCAGCTGGGCCGGGACAGGCATTGGAAACACCATATATTTT
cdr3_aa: CASWAGTGIGNTIYF

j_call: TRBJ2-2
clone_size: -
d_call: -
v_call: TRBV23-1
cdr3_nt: TGCGCCAGTAACAGGGCACATATCGGGGAGCTGTTTTTT
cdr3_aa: CASNRAHIGELFF

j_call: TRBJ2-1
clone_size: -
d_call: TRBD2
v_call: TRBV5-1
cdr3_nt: TGCGCCAGCAGCTTGACCGGGACTAGCTACAATGAGCAGTTCTTC
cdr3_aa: CASSLTGTSYNEQFF

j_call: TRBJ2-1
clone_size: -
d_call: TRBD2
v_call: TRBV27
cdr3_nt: TGTGCCAGCAGTTTATCGAGTCGCGGGGGGGCCCCCGAGCAGTTCTTC
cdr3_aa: CASSLSSRGGAPEQFF